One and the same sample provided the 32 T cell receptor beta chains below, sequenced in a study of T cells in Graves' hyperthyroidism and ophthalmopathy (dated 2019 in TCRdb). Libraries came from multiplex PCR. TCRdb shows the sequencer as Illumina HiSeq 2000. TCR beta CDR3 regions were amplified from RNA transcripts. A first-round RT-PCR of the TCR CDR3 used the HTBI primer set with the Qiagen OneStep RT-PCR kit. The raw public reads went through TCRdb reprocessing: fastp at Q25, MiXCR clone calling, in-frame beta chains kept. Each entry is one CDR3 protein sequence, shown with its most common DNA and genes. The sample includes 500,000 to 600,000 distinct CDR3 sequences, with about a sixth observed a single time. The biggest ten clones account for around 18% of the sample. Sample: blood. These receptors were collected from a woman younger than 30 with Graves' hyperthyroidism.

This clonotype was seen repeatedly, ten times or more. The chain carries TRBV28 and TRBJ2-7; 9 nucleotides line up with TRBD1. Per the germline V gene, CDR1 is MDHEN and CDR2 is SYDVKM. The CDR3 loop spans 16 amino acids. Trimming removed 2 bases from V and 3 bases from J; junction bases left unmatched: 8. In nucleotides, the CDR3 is TGTGCCAGCAGTTTACAAGACCTGGACAGGGGCTACGAGCAGTACTTC. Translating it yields CASSLQDLDRGYEQYF.

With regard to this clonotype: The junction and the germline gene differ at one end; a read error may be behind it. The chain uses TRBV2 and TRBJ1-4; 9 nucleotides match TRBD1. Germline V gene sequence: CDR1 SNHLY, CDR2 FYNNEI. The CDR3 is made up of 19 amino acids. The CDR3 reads CTSRGDRAIITATNEKLFF. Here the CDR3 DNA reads TGTACCAGCAGGGGGGACAGGGCCATTATTACTGCAACTAATGAAAAACTGTTTTTT.

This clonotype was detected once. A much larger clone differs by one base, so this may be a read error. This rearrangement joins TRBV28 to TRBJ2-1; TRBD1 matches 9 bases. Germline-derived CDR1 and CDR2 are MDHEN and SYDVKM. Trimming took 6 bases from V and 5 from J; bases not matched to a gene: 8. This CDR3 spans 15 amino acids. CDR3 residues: CASSRLGQGHNEQFF. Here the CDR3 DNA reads TGTGCCAGCAGCCGTCTGGGACAGGGCCACAATGAGCAGTTCTTC.

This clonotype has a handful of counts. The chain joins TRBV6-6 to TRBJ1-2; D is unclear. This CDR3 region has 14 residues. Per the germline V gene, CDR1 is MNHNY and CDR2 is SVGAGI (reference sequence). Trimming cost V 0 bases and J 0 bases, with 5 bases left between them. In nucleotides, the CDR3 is TGTGCCAGCAGTTACTCTGGAGCTAACTATGGCTACACCTTC. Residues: CASSYSGANYGYTF.

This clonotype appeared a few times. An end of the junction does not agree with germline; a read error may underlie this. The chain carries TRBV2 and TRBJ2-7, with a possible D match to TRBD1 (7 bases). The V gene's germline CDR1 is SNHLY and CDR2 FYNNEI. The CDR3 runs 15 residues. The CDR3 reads CAGSRGGTAAYEQYF. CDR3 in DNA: TGTGCCGGCAGTCGAGGGGGGACAGCCGCCTACGAGCAGTACTTC.

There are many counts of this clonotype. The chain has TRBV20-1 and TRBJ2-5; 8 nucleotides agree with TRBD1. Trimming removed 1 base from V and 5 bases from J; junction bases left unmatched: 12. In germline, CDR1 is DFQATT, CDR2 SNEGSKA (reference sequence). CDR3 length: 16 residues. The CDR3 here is CSARGLFDRGRETQYF. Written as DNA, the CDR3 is TGCAGTGCTAGAGGGTTATTTGACAGGGGAAGGGAGACCCAGTACTTC.

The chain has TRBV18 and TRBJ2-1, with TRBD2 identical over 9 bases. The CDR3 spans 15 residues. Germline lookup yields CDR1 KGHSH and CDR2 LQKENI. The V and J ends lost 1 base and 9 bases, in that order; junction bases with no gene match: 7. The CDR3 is CASSPLAGGLGEQFF. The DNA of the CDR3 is TGTGCCAGCTCACCACTTGCGGGAGGGCTAGGTGAGCAGTTCTTC.

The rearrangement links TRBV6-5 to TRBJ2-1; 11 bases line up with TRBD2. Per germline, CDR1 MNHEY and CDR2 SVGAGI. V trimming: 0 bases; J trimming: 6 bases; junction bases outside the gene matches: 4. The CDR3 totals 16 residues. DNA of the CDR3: TGTGCCAGCAGTTACTCAGTAGCGGGAGGGCCCAATGAGCAGTTCTTC. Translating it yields CASSYSVAGGPNEQFF.

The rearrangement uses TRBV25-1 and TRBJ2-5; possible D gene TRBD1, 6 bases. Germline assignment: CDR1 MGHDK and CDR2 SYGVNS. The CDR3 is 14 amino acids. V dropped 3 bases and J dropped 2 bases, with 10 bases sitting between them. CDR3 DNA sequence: TGTGCCAGCAGTGACCCCCAGGGGCAAGAGACCCAGTACTTC. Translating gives CASSDPQGQETQYF.

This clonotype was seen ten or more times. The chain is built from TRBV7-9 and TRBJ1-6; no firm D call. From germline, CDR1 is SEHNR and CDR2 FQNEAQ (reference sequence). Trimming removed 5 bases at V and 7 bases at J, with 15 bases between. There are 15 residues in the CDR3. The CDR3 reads CASSPPGSVNSPLHF. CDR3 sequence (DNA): TGTGCCAGCAGCCCCCCAGGATCGGTCAATTCACCCCTCCACTTT.

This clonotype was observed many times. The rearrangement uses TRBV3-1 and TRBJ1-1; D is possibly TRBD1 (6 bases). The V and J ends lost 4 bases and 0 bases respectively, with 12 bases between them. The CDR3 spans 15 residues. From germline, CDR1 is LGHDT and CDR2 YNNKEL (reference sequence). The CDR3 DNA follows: TGTGCCAGCAGCCCGGACAGACCCCTGAACACTGAAGCTTTCTTT. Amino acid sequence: CASSPDRPLNTEAFF.

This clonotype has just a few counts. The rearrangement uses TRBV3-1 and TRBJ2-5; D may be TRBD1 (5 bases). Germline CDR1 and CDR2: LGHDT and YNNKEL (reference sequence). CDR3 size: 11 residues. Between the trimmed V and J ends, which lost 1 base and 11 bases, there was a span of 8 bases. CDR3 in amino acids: CASSQVTGQYF. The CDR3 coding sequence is TGTGCCAGCAGCCAAGTAACAGGACAGTACTTC.

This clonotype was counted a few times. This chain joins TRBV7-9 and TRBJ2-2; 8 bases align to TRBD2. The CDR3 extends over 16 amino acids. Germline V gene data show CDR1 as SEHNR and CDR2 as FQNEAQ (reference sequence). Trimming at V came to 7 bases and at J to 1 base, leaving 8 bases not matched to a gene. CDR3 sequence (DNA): TGTGCCAGCACCGCCGGGCGGGGGGAGAACACCGGGGAGCTGTTTTTT. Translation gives CASTAGRGENTGELFF. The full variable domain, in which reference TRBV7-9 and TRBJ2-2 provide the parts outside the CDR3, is DTGVSQNPRHKITKRGQNVTFRCDPISEHNRLYWYRQTLGQGPEFLTYFQNEAQLEKSRLLSDRFSAERPKGSFSTLEIQRTEQGDSAMYLCASTAGRGENTGELFFGEGSRLTVL.

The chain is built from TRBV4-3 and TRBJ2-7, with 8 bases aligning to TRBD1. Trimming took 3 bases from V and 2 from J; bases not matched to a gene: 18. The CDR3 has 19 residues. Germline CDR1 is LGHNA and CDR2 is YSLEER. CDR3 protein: CASSQTEGQGLSYPYEQYF. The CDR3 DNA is TGCGCCAGCAGCCAGACCGAAGGACAGGGACTCTCATACCCCTACGAGCAGTACTTC.

The CDR3 loop reads CASSTPQGPRELFF. CDR3 nucleotides: TGTGCCAGCAGCACACCACAGGGGCCCAGGGAGCTGTTTTTT. The rearrangement uses TRBV7-9 and TRBJ2-2, with 7 bases that match TRBD1. CDR3 size: 14 residues. Trimming cost V 5 bases and J 9 bases; bases outside gene matches: 9. Germline loops: CDR1 SEHNR, CDR2 FQNEAQ (reference sequence).

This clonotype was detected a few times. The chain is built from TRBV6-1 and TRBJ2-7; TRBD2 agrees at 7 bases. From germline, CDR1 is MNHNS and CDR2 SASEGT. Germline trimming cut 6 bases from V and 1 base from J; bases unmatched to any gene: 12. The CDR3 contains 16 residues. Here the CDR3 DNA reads TGTGCCAGCAGACGCGCCCCGACTAGCCGGTCCTACGAGCAGTACTTC. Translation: CASRRAPTSRSYEQYF.

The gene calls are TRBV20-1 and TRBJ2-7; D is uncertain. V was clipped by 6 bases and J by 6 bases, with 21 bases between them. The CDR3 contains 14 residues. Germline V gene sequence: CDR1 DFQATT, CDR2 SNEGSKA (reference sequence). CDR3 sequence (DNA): TGCAGTGCGCGCCTATCCGGGCGTCACACCGAGCAGTACTTC. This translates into CSARLSGRHTEQYF.

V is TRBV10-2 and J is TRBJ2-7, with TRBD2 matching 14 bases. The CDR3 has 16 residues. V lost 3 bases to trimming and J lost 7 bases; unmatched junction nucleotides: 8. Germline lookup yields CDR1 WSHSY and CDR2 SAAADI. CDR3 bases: TGCGCCAGCAGTGATCTCCCCGGGACTAGCGGGAGTGAGCAGTACTTC. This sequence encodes CASSDLPGTSGSEQYF.

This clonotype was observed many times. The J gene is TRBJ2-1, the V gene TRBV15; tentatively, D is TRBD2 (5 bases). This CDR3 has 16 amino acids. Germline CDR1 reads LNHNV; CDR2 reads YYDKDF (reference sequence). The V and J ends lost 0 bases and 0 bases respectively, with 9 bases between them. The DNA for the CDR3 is TGTGCCACCAGCAGAGATCAAGCGGACTCCTACAATGAGCAGTTCTTC. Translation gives CATSRDQADSYNEQFF. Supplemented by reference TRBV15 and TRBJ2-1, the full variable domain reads DAMVIQNPRYQVTQFGKPVTLSCSQTLNHNVMYWYQQKSSQAPKLLFHYYDKDFNNEADTPDNFQSRRPNTSFCFLDIRSPGLGDTAMYLCATSRDQADSYNEQFFGPGTRLTVL.

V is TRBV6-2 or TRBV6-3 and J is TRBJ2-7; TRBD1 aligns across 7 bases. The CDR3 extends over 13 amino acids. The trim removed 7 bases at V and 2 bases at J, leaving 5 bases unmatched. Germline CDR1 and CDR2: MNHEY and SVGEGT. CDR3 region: CASMDRWTYEQYF. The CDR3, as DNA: TGTGCCAGCATGGACAGGTGGACCTACGAGCAGTACTTC.

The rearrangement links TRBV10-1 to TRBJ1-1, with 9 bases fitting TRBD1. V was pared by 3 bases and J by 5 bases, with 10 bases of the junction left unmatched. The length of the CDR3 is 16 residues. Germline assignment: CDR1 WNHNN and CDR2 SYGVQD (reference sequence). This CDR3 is CASSERDRAWGTEAFF. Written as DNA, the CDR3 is TGCGCCAGCAGTGAACGGGACAGGGCCTGGGGGACTGAAGCTTTCTTT.

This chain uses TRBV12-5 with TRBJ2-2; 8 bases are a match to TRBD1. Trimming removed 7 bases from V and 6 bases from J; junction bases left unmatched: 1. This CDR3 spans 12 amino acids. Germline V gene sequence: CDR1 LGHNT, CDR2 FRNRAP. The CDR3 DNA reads TGTGCTAGTGCACAGGGGGCCGGGGAGCTGTTTTTT. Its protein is CASAQGAGELFF.

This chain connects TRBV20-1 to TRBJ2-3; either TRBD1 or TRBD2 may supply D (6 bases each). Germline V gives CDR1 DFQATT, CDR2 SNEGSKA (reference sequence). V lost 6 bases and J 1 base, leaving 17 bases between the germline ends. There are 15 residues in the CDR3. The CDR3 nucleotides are TGCAGTGCCCAGTTACGGGGGCCCGGCACAGATACGCAGTATTTT. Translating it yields CSAQLRGPGTDTQYF.

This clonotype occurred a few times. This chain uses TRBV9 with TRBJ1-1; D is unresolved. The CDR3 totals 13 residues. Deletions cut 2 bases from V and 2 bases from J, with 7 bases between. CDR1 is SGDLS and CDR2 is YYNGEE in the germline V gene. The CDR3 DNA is TGTGCCAGCAGCGTCGAGCAAAACACTGAAGCTTTCTTT. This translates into CASSVEQNTEAFF.

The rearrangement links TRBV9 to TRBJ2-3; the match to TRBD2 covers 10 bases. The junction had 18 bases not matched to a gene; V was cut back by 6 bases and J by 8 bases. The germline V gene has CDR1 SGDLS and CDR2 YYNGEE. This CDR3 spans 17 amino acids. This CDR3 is CASTPGGLAGAPSTQYF. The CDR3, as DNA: TGTGCCAGCACCCCTGGGGGGCTAGCGGGGGCCCCCAGTACGCAGTATTTT.

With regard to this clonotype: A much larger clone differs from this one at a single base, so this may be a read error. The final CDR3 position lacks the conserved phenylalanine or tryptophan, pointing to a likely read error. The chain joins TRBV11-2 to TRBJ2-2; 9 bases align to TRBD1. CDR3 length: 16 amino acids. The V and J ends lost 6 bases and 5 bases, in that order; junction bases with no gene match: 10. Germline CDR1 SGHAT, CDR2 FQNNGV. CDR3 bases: TGTGCCAGCAGATCTTCCGGGACAGGGATTACCGGGGAGCTGTTTCTT. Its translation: CASRSSGTGITGELFL.

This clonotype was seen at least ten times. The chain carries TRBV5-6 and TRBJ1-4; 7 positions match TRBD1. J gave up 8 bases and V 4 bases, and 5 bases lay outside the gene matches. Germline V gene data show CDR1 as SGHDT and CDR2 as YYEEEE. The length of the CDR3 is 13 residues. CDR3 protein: CASSLGTEEKLFF. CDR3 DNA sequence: TGTGCCAGCAGCCTCGGGACAGAGGAAAAACTGTTTTTT.

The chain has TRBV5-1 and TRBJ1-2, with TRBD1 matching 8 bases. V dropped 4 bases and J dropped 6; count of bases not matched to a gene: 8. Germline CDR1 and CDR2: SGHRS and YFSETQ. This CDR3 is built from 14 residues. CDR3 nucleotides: TGCGCCAGCAGCCCGACAGGGGCCCTTCATGGCTACACCTTC. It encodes CASSPTGALHGYTF.

The CDR3 sequence is CASRADRGDTEAFF. The CDR3 nucleotides are TGTGCCAGCAGGGCGGACAGGGGCGACACTGAAGCTTTCTTT. The gene calls are TRBV2 and TRBJ1-1, with 9 positions matching TRBD1. There are 14 residues in the CDR3. The germline CDR1 and CDR2 sequences are SNHLY and FYNNEI. V lost 6 bases and J lost 3; bases outside the gene matches: 5.

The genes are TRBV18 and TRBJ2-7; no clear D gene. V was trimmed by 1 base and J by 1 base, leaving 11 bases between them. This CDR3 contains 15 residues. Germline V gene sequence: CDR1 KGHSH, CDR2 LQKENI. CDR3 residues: CASSPLRASSYEQYF. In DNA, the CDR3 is TGTGCCAGCTCACCACTCCGGGCATCGTCCTACGAGCAGTACTTC.

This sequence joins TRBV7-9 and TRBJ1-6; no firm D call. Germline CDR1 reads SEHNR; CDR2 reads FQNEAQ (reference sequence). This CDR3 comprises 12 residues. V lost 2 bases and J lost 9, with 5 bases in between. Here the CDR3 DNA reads TGTGCCAGCAGCTTACCCTCTTCACCCCTCCACTTT. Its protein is CASSLPSSPLHF.

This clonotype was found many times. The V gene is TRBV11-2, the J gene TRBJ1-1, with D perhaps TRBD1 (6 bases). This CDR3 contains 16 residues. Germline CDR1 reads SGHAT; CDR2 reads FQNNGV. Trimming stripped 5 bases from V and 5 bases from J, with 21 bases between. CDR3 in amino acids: CASSQPPGGRGTEAFF. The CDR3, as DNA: TGTGCCAGCAGCCAACCCCCCGGGGGCAGAGGTACTGAAGCTTTCTTT.